The clone carrying this TCR beta chain was seen repeatedly, ten times or more. Its antigen remains unidentified. The data were taken from a study of T cells in Graves' hyperthyroidism and ophthalmopathy. Regions amplified from RNA transcripts were the TCR beta CDR3 regions. HTBI primers were used for first-round RT-PCR of the TCR CDR3. TCRdb passed the multiplex PCR reads through MiXCR, listing each CDR3 protein once. The top ten hold around a tenth of the sample, which has a few hundred thousand distinct CDR3 sequences, less than 15% seen once. Study findings and constraints: Peripheral blood also featured most of the thyroid clonotypes expanded above 0.001.

Trimming took off 3 bases at V and 4 bases at J, with 9 bases between the two ends. The germline V gene encodes CDR1 DFQATT and CDR2 SNEGSKA (reference sequence). The CDR3 loop spans 12 amino acids. Patients were aged 18 to 65, had disease duration under 2 months, and had newly diagnosed hyperthyroidism. The study based diagnoses on clinical symptoms, serum thyroxine and TRAb, thyroid ultrasound and orbital computed tomography. Sequenced material: blood. V usage is TRBV20-1 and J usage is TRBJ1-1; D ambiguous. The TCR sequence derives from a woman aged 18-29 years with Graves' hyperthyroidism. The CDR3: CSARVQATEAFF. The CDR3 DNA sequence: TGCAGTGCTAGGGTGCAGGCCACTGAAGCTTTCTTT.